This T cell receptor (beta chain) was sequenced during a study of cytomegalovirus exposure and HLA in healthy donors. Study-wide findings and caveats: Per a later analysis, about 17,000 TCR beta sequences showed association with HLA alleles at 0.05 false discovery rate. In a later analysis, a missense DCLRE1C variant was linked to TCR beta V- and J-gene trimming.

This CDR3 has 14 amino acids. PCR involved 60 Vbeta and 13 Jbeta primers. Original processing notes: A follow-up analysis tallied approximately 85 million unique TCR beta chains, some 11 million shared. Some clones are missing from TCRdb's copy, which holds only in-frame ones; the method was immunoSEQ multiplex PCR. Clone size and V and J calls were adopted from that table, with D and trimming inferred from the DNA. Of 150,000 to 200,000 clones in the sample, around 90% were seen once. Concerning this clone: Its antigen remains unidentified.

The genes are TRBV21-1 and TRBJ2-7; the DNA was not compared with TRBD1, the D call given in the table. TRBV21-1 is a known pseudogene. The receptor was derived from a boy aged 2 to 10 in good health and CMV-seronegative. Sequencing was carried out using PBMCs. The CDR3 sequence is CASPTPDRGHEQYF. The CDR3 DNA follows: TGTGCCAGCCCCACTCCCGACAGGGGGCACGAGCAGTACTTC.